The 11 T cell receptor beta chains reported below all come from one sample, sequenced in a study of blood T cell repertoires in COVID-19. Only in-frame clones appear in the TCRdb table, and some are missing; sequencing was by immunoSEQ multiplex PCR. The sample contains a few hundred thousand clones, roughly 84% of which appear only once. Sequencing was done on a sample of PBMCs or T cells enriched from blood (not recorded which). The receptor source for this set is a young woman who had recovered from COVID-19.

The V gene is TRBV27, the J gene TRBJ1-2, with a possible D match to TRBD1 (5 bases). V was shortened by 5 bases and J by 4 bases, with 17 bases between the two germline ends. Germline V gives CDR1 MNHEY, CDR2 SMNVEV (reference sequence). The CDR3 totals 15 residues. The CDR3 protein is CASSPARAEVYGYTF. The CDR3 region has the DNA TGTGCCAGCAGTCCCGCCAGGGCCGAAGTCTATGGCTACACCTTC.

The gene calls are TRBV3-1 (or the pseudogene TRBV3-2) and TRBJ2-5, with 10 bases identical to TRBD1. Trimming took 4 bases from V and 1 from J; bases not matched to a gene: 3. The CDR3 is 15 amino acids. Germline V gene data show CDR1 as LGHDT and CDR2 as YNNKEL (reference sequence). Here the CDR3 reads CASSPWTGGQETQYF. In nucleotides, the CDR3 is TGTGCCAGCAGCCCTTGGACAGGGGGCCAAGAGACCCAGTACTTC.

The V and J genes are TRBV5-6 and TRBJ1-5; perhaps TRBD1 as D (6 bases). This CDR3 is built from 16 residues. Trimming cost V 1 base and J 4 bases, with 15 bases left between them. Germline-derived CDR1 and CDR2 are SGHDT and YYEEEE. The CDR3 nucleotides read TGTGCCAGCAGCTTGAAGGGAGGGGGGAAGAATCAGCCCCAGCATTTT. Translated, it gives CASSLKGGGKNQPQHF.

V usage is TRBV20-1 and J usage is TRBJ2-7; D might be TRBD1 (6 bases). Trimming cost V 3 bases and J 6 bases, with 9 bases left between them. This CDR3 region has 11 residues. CDR1 and CDR2 from the germline V gene are DFQATT and SNEGSKA (reference sequence). This CDR3 reads CSAREDSEQYF. CDR3 nucleotide sequence: TGCAGTGCTAGGGAGGACAGCGAGCAGTACTTC.

The chain is built from TRBV6-5 and TRBJ2-7, with D unclear. V was trimmed by 6 bases and J by 0 bases, leaving 15 bases between them. The CDR3 spans 15 residues. The V gene's germline CDR1 is MNHEY and CDR2 SVGAGI. CDR3 amino acids: CASSPPAGSSYEQYF. The CDR3 coding sequence is TGTGCCAGCAGCCCCCCGGCAGGAAGCTCCTACGAGCAGTACTTC.

The CDR3 spells CASMPSGYNEQFF. In DNA form, the CDR3 reads TGTGCCAGCATGCCTAGCGGCTACAATGAGCAGTTCTTC. The rearrangement joins TRBV28 to TRBJ2-1, with 7 bases that match TRBD2. Losses at the gene ends were 7 bases for V and 3 bases for J; bases not matched to a gene: 3. The CDR3 consists of 13 residues. CDR1 is MDHEN and CDR2 is SYDVKM in the germline V gene.

The chain links TRBV4-2 to TRBJ1-1, with 9 bases that match TRBD1. CDR3 length: 13 residues. The germline CDR1 and CDR2 sequences are LGHNA and YNFKEQ. Trimming at V came to 5 bases and at J to 5 bases, leaving 3 bases not matched to a gene. The CDR3 coding sequence is TGTGCCAGCAGCAAGGGACAGGGTACTGAAGCTTTCTTT. Its translation is CASSKGQGTEAFF.

The rearrangement joins TRBV11-2 to TRBJ1-5; tentatively, D is TRBD1 (5 bases). Trimming took 2 bases from V and 2 from J, leaving 10 bases between them. The length of the CDR3 is 15 residues. Germline CDR1 and CDR2: SGHAT and FQNNGV. The CDR3 DNA reads TGTGCCAGCAGCTTACGGGGGAGTGGCAATCAGCCCCAGCATTTT. It yields the protein CASSLRGSGNQPQHF.

J is TRBJ1-4 and V is TRBV10-2, with D tentatively TRBD1 (5 bases). V lost 1 base, J lost 0 bases, and 18 bases lay in between. CDR1 WSHSY and CDR2 SAAADI come from the germline V gene. The CDR3 is 19 amino acids. In DNA form, the CDR3 reads TGCGCCAGCAGTGAGTTGACCGCTACAAGGGGTGCAACTAATGAAAAACTGTTTTTT. Amino acids: CASSELTATRGATNEKLFF.

CDR3 sequence (DNA): TGTGCCAGTAGTATTTGGGGGGACAGGGGGAAAGGCGGCTATGGCTACACCTTC. Translated: CASSIWGDRGKGGYGYTF. V gene TRBV19 combines with J gene TRBJ1-2; 11 bases line up with TRBD1. Per the germline V gene, CDR1 is LNHDA and CDR2 is SQIVND (reference sequence). CDR3 size: 18 residues. Trimming cost V 3 bases and J 4 bases; bases outside gene matches: 13.

J is TRBJ1-2 and V is TRBV7-8, with TRBD1 matching over 7 bases. The CDR3 loop spans 14 amino acids. Germline trimming cut 5 bases from V and 5 bases from J; bases unmatched to any gene: 8. Germline values: CDR1 SGHVS, CDR2 FQNEAQ. This chain's CDR3 is CASSAGQERYGYTF. In nucleotides, the CDR3 is TGTGCCAGCAGCGCCGGACAGGAACGGTATGGCTACACCTTC.